Listed below are T cell receptor beta chains from one sample, sequenced in a study of T cells in localized non-small cell lung cancer. Assay: immunoSEQ multiplex PCR; the TCRdb copy retains only in-frame clones and omits some. The sample contains thousands of clones, roughly 25% of which appear only once. The input for sequencing was normal lung tissue next to the tumor, taken before any cancer treatment. These receptors were taken from a male donor aged 60 or older with stage I lung adenocarcinoma. Each CDR3 is given without its conserved first and last residue. Each record gives: V gene, J gene, clone size, CDR3 protein. Clone size is stated in some rows and not others, as once, few, many or a class when expanded.

TRBV19,TRBJ2-5,NA,ASSPGGEETQY
TRBV15,TRBJ2-3,few,ATSLRTGTDTQY
TRBV15,TRBJ2-3,few,ATSRDSSGRHLPSTDTQY
TRBV6-8,TRBJ2-1,NA,ASSSLAGAINEQF
TRBV18,TRBJ2-7,NA,ASSPNFSYEQY
TRBV28,TRBJ1-3,medium-sized,ASINRALGNTIY
TRBV23-1,TRBJ1-4,few,ASTAGGSNEKLF
TRBV18,TRBJ1-1,NA,ASSPGLGEAF
TRBV28,TRBJ2-7,NA,ASSPGGAPYEQY
TRBV11-3,TRBJ2-2,large,ASSLPRDSIIGELF